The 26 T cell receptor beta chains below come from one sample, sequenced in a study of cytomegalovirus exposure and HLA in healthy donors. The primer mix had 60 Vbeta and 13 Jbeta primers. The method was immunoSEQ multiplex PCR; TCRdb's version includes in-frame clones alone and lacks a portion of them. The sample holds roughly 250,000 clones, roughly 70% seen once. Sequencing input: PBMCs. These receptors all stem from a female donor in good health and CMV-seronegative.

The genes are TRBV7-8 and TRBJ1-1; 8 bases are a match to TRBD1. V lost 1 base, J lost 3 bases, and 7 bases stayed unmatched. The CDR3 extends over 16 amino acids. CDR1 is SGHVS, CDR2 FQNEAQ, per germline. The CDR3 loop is CASSLGFQGAYTEAFF. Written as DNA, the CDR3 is TGTGCCAGCAGCTTAGGTTTCCAGGGGGCGTACACTGAAGCTTTCTTT. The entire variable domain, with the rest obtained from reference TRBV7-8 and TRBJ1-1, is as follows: GAGVSQSPRYKVAKRGQDVALRCDPISGHVSLFWYQQALGQGPEFLTYFQNEAQLDKSGLPSDRFFAERPEGSVSTLKIQRTQQEDSAVYLCASSLGFQGAYTEAFFGQGTRLTVV.

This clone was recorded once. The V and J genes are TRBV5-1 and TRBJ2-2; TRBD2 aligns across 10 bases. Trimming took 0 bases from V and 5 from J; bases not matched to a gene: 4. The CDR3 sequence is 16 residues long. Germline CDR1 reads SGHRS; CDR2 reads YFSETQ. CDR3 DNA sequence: TGCGCCAGCAGCTTGGGTCTAGCGGGAGAGACCGGGGAGCTGTTTTTT. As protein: CASSLGLAGETGELFF.

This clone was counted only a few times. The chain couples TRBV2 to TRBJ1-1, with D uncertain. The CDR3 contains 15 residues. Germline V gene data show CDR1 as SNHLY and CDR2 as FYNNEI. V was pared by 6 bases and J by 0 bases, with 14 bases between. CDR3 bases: TGTGCCAGCAGCCGCCTGACTCTCATGAACACTGAAGCTTTCTTT. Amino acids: CASSRLTLMNTEAFF.

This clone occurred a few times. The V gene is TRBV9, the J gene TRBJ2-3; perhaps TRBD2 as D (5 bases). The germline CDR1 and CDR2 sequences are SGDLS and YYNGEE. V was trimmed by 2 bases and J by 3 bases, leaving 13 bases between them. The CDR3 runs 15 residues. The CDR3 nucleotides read TGTGCCAGCAGCGTTGGGTTTGGGAGTACAGATACGCAGTATTTT. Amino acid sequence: CASSVGFGSTDTQYF.

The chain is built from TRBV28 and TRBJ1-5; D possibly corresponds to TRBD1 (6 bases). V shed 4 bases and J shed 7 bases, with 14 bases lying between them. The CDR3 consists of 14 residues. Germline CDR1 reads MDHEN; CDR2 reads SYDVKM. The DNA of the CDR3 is TGTGCCAGCAGTTCCACAGGGTGGGAACAGCCCCAGCATTTT. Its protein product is CASSSTGWEQPQHF.

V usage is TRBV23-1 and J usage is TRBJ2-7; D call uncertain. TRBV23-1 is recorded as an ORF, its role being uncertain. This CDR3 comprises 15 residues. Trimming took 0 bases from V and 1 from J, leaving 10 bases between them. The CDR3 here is CASSQSELRSYEQYF. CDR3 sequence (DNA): TGCGCCAGCAGTCAATCGGAGTTACGGTCCTACGAGCAGTACTTC.

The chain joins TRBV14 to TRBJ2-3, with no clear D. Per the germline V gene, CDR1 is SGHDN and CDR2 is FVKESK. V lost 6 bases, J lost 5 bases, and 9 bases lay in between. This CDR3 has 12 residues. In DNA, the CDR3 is TGTGCCAGCAGTAAGCGAATAGATACGCAGTATTTT. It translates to CASSKRIDTQYF.

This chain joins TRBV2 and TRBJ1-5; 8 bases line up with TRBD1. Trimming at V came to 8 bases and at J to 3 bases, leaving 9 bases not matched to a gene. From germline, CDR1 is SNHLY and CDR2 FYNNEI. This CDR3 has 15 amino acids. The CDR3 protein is CASQEWTGFNQPQHF. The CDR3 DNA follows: TGTGCCAGCCAGGAATGGACAGGGTTCAATCAGCCCCAGCATTTT.

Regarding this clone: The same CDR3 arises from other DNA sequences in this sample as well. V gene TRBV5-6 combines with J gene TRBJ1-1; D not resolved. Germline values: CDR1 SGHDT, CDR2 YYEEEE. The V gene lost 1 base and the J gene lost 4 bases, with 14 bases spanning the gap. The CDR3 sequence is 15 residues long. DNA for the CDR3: TGTGCCAGCAGCTTGCTTGGGTTTGAGGGCACTGAAGCTTTCTTT. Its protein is CASSLLGFEGTEAFF.

In nucleotides, the CDR3 is TGTGCCAGCAGTCTAGGACTAGCGGGGTACAATGAGCAGTTCTTC. This sequence encodes CASSLGLAGYNEQFF. V is TRBV27 and J is TRBJ2-1, with 12 bases matching TRBD2. CDR1 and CDR2 (germline): MNHEY, SMNVEV (reference sequence). The junction had 3 bases not matched to a gene; V was cut back by 5 bases and J by 4 bases. The CDR3 sequence is 15 residues long.

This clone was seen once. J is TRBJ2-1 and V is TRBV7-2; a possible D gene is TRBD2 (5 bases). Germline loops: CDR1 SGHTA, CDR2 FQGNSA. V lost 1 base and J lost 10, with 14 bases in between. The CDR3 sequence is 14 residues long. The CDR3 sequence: CASSLEREPGEQFF. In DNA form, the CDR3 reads TGTGCCAGCAGCTTAGAAAGGGAACCGGGGGAGCAGTTCTTC.

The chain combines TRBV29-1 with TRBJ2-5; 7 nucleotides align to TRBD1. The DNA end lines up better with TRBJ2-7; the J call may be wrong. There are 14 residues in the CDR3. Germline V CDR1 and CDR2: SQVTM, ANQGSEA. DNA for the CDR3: TGCAGCGTTGTGCCGGTTCAGGGGGCCTACGAGCAGTACTTC. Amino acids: CSVVPVQGAYEQYF.

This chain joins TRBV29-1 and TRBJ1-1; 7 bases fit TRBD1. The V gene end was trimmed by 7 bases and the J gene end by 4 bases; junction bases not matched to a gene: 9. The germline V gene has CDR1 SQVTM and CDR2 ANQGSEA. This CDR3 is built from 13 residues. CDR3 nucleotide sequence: TGCAGCGCATTAAGGGGGCGCGGCACTGAAGCTTTCTTT. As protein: CSALRGRGTEAFF.

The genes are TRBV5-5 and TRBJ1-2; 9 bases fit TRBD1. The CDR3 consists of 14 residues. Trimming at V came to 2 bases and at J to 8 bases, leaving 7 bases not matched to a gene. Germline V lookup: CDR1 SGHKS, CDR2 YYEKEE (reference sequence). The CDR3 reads CASSFQGQGLGYTF. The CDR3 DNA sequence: TGTGCCAGCAGCTTCCAGGGACAGGGCTTAGGCTACACCTTC.

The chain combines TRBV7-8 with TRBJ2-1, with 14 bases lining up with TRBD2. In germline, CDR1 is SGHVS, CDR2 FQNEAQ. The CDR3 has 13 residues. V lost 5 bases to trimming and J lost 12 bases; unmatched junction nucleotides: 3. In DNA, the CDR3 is TGTGCCAGCAGCGGGACTAGCGGGAGCTCGCAGTTCTTC. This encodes CASSGTSGSSQFF.

Written as DNA, the CDR3 is TGTGCCAGCAGCTTGGGCGGACTAGCGGGAGGGCCGTGGAATGAGCAGTTCTTC. Translated: CASSLGGLAGGPWNEQFF. The chain recombines TRBV5-4 with TRBJ2-1; TRBD2 matches at 15 bases. Germline CDR1 SGHNT, CDR2 YYREEE (reference sequence). The CDR3 is 18 residues long. V shed 0 bases, J shed 7 bases, and the junction held 8 bases outside the gene matches.

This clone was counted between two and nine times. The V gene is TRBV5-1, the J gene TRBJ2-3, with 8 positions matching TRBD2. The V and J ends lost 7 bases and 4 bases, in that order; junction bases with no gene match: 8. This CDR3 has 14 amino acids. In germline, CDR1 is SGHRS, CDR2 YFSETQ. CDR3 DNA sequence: TGCGCCAGCGGGGCCGGGGGGGAGTCAGATACGCAGTATTTT. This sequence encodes CASGAGGESDTQYF.

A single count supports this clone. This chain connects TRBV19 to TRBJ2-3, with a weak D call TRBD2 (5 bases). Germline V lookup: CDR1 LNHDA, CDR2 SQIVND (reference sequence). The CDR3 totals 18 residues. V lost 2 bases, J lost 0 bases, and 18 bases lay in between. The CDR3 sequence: CASSITGIWAASTDTQYF. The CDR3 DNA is TGTGCCAGTAGTATAACGGGAATCTGGGCAGCTAGCACAGATACGCAGTATTTT.

CDR3 sequence reads: CASSTSQVMNTEAFF. CDR3 DNA: TGTGCCAGCAGTACGTCACAGGTTATGAACACTGAAGCTTTCTTT. The chain links TRBV27 to TRBJ1-1; a weak D match, TRBD1 (5 bases). V lost 5 bases to trimming and J lost 0 bases, with 13 bases between them. The germline gives CDR1 MNHEY, CDR2 SMNVEV (reference sequence). The CDR3 consists of 15 residues.

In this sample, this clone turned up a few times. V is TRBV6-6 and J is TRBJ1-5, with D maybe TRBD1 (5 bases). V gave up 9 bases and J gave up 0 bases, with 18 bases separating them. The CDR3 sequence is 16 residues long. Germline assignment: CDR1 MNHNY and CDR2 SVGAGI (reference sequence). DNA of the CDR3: TGTGCCAGTACTCAGGGTTTTCAGGGTAGCAATCAGCCCCAGCATTTT. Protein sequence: CASTQGFQGSNQPQHF.

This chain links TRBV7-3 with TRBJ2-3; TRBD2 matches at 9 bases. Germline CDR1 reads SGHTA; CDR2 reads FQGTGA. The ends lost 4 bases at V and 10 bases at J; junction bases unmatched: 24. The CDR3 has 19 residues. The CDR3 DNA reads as TGTGCCAGCAGCTCCCGGGAGGATTTCGGCGGGAGGGCCACTCCGGCGCAGTATTTT. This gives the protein CASSSREDFGGRATPAQYF.

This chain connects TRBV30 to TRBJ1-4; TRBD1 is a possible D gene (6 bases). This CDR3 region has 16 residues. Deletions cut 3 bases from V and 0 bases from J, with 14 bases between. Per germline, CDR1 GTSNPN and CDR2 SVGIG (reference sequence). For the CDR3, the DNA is TGTGCCTGGAGCCTAGGGCAGGGGACAACTAATGAAAAACTGTTTTTT. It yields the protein CAWSLGQGTTNEKLFF.

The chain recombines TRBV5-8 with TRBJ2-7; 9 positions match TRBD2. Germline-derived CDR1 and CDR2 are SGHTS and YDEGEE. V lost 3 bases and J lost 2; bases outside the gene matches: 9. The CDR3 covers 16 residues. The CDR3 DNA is TGTGCCAGCAGCTCGCCGACTAGCGGAGGGGCCTACGAGCAGTACTTC. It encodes CASSSPTSGGAYEQYF.

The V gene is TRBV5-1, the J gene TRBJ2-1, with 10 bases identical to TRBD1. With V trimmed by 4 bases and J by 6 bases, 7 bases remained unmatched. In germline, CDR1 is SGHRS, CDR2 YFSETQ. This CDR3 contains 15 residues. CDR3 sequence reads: CASSARQGAVNEQFF. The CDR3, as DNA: TGCGCCAGCAGCGCCCGACAGGGGGCAGTCAATGAGCAGTTCTTC.

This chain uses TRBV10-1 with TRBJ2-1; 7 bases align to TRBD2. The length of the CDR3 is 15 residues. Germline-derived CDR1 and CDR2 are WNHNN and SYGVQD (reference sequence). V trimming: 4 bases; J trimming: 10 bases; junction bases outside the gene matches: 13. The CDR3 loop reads CASSASWGGSGEQFF. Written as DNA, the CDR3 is TGCGCCAGCAGTGCCTCCTGGGGCGGGAGCGGAGAGCAGTTCTTC.

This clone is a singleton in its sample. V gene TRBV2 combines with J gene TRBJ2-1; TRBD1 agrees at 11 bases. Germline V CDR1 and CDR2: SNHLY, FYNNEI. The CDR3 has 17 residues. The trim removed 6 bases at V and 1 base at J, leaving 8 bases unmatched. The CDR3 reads CASSDPGQGVSYNEQFF. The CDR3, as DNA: TGTGCCAGCAGCGACCCGGGACAGGGGGTGTCCTACAATGAGCAGTTCTTC.